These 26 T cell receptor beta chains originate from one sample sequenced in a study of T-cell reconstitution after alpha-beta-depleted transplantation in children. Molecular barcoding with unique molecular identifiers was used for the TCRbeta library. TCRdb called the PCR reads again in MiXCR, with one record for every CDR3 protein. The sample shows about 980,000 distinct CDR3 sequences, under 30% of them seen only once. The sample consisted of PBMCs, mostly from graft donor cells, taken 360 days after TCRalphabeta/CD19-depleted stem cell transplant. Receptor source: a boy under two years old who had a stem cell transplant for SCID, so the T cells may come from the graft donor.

The CDR3, as DNA: TGTGCCAGCAGTTACGGCCCAGGGGGGAACTATGGCTACACCTTC. As protein: CASSYGPGGNYGYTF. The chain joins TRBV6-5 to TRBJ1-2, with TRBD1 matching 7 bases. Looked up from germline, CDR1 is MNHEY and CDR2 is SVGAGI. The CDR3 sequence is 15 residues long. The junction had 5 bases not matched to a gene; V was cut back by 2 bases and J by 2 bases.

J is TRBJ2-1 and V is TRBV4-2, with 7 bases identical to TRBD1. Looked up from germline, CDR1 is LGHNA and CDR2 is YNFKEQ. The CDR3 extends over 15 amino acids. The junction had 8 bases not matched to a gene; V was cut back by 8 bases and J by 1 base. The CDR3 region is CASESRDRSYNEQFF. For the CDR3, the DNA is TGTGCCAGCGAAAGTCGGGACAGATCCTACAATGAGCAGTTCTTC.

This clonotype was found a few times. CDR3 bases: TGTGCCAGCAGCAACAAGGGGGTCGACTATGGCTACACCTTC. It yields the protein CASSNKGVDYGYTF. This chain links TRBV3-1 with TRBJ1-2; possibly TRBD1 for D (6 bases). From germline, CDR1 is LGHDT and CDR2 YNNKEL (reference sequence). V was shortened by 5 bases and J by 3 bases, with 13 bases between the two germline ends. This CDR3 region has 14 residues. The full variable domain, with the rest looked up from reference TRBV3-1 and TRBJ1-2, is DTAVSQTPKYLVTQMGNDKSIKCEQNLGHDTMYWYKQDSKKFLKIMFSYNNKELIINETVPNRFSPKSPDKAHLNLHINSLELGDSAVYFCASSNKGVDYGYTFGSGTRLTVV.

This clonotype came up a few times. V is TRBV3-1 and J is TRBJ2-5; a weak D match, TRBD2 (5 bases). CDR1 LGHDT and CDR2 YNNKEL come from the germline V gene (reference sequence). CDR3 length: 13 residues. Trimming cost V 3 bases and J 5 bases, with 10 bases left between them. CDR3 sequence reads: CASSHGNGETQYF. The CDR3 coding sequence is TGTGCCAGCAGCCACGGGAATGGGGAGACCCAGTACTTC.

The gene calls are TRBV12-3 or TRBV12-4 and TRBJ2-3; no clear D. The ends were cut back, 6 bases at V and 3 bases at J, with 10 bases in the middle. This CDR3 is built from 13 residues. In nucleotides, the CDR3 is TGTGCCAGCAGACCGACTTGGACAGATACGCAGTATTTT. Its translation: CASRPTWTDTQYF.

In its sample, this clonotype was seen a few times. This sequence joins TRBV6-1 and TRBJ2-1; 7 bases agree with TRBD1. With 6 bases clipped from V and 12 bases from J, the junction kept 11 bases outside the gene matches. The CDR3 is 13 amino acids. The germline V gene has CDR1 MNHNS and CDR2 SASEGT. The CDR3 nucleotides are TGTGCCAGCAGCCCCGGACAGGCCCGAGGGCAGTTCTTC. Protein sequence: CASSPGQARGQFF.

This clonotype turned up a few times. CDR3: CSVEGGDRADGYTF. The CDR3 DNA is TGCAGCGTTGAAGGGGGCGACAGGGCCGATGGCTACACCTTC. The rearrangement uses TRBV29-1 and TRBJ1-2, with TRBD1 identical over 7 bases. The CDR3 sequence is 14 residues long. V was pared by 1 base and J by 6 bases, with 8 bases of the junction left unmatched. Per the germline V gene, CDR1 is SQVTM and CDR2 is ANQGSEA.

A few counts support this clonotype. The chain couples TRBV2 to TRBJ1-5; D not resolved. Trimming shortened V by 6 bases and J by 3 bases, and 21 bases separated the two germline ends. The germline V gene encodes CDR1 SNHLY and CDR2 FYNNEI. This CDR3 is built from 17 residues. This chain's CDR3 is CASSVLGGEAPNQPQHF. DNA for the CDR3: TGTGCCAGCAGCGTTCTCGGTGGGGAGGCCCCCAATCAGCCCCAGCATTTT.

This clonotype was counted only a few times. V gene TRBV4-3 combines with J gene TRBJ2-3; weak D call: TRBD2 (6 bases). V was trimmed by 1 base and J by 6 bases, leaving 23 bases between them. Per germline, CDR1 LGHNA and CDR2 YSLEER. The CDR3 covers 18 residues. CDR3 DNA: TGCGCCAGCAGCCAAGGTTTCGCGCGCGGGACCCAAATGGATACGCAGTATTTT. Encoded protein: CASSQGFARGTQMDTQYF.

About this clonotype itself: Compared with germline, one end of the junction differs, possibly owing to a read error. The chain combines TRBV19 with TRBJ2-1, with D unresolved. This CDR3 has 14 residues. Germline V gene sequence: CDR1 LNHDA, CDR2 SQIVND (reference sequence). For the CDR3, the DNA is TGTTCCAGTTCCCCACAGCCCTCAGGAAATGAGCAGTTCTTC. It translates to CSSSPQPSGNEQFF.

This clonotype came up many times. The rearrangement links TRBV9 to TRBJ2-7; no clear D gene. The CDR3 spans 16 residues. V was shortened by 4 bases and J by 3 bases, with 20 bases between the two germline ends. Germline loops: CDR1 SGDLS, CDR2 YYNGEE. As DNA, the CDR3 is TGTGCCAGCAGCCGAATTCCGGGCCCGACCTTCTACGAGCAGTACTTC. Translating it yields CASSRIPGPTFYEQYF.

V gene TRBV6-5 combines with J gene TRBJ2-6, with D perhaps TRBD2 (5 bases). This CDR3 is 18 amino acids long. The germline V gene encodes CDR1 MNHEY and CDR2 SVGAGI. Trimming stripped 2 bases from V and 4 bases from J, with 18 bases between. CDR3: CASSYGGGLSGGANVLTF. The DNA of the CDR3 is TGTGCCAGCAGTTACGGAGGCGGACTCTCTGGGGGGGCCAACGTCCTGACTTTC.

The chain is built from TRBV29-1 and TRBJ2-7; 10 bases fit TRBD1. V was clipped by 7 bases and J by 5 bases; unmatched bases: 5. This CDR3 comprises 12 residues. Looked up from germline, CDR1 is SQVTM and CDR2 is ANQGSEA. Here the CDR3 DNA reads TGCAGCGCTACGGGACAGGGGAACGAGCAGTACTTC. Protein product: CSATGQGNEQYF.

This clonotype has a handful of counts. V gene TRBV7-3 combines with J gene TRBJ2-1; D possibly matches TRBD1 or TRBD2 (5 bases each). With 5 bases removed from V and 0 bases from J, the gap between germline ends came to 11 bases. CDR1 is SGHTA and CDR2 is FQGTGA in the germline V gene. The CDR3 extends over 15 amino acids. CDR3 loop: CASSPPGPSYNEQFF. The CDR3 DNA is TGTGCCAGCAGCCCCCCGGGGCCCTCCTACAATGAGCAGTTCTTC. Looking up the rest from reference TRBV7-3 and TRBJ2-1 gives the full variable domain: GAGVSQTPSNKVTEKGKYVELRCDPISGHTALYWYRQSLGQGPEFLIYFQGTGAADDSGLPNDRFFAVRPEGSVSTLKIQRTERGDSAVYLCASSPPGPSYNEQFFGPGTRLTVL.

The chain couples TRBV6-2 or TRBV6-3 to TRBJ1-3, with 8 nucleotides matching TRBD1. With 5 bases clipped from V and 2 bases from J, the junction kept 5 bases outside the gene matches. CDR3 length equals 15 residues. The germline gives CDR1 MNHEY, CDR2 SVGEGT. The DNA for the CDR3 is TGTGCCAGCAGTCTTCAGGGGGCGCCTGGAAACACCATATATTTT. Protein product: CASSLQGAPGNTIYF.

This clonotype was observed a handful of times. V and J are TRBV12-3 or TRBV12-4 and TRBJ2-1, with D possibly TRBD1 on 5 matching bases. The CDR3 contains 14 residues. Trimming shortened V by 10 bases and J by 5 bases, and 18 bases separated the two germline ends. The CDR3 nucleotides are TGTGCCATCTCAGCCCAGGGTTACAACAATGAGCAGTTCTTC. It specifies CAISAQGYNNEQFF.

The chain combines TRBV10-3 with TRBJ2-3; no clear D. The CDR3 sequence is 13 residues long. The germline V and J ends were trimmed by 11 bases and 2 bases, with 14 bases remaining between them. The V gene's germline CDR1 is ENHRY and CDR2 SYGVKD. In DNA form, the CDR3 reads TGTGCCGCGTCCCTCGCAGACACAGATACGCAGTATTTT. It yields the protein CAASLADTDTQYF.

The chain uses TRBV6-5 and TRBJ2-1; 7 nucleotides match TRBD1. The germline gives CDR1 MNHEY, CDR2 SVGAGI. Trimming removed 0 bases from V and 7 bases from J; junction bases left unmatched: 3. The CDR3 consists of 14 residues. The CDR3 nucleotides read TGTGCCAGCAGTTACTCAGTCAGGGGGAATGAGCAGTTCTTC. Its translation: CASSYSVRGNEQFF.

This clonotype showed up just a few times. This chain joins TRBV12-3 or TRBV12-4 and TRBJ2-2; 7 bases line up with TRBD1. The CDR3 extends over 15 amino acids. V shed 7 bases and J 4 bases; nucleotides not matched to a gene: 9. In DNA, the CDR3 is TGTGCCAGCACCCACAGGGGAAAAGGCACCGGGGAGCTGTTTTTT. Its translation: CASTHRGKGTGELFF.

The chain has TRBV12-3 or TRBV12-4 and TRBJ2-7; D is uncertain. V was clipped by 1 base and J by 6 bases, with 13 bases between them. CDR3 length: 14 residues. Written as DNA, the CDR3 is TGTGCCAGCAGTTTAGGAGGTTACCCCCTCGAGCAGTACTTC. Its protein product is CASSLGGYPLEQYF.

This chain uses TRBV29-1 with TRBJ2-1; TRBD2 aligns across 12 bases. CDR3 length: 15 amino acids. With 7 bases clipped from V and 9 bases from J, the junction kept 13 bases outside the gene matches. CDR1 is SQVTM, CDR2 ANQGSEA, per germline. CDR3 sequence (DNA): TGCAGCGGAACGAGAGCTAGCGGGGGGGCCGCTGAGCAGTTCTTC. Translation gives CSGTRASGGAAEQFF.

In DNA form, the CDR3 reads TGTGCCACCAGCGGGGACAGTAATGAAAAACTGTTTTTT. This gives the protein CATSGDSNEKLFF. The chain combines TRBV15 with TRBJ1-4, with 7 positions matching TRBD1. In germline, CDR1 is LNHNV, CDR2 YYDKDF (reference sequence). The trim removed 5 bases at V and 4 bases at J, leaving 1 base unmatched. CDR3 size: 13 residues.

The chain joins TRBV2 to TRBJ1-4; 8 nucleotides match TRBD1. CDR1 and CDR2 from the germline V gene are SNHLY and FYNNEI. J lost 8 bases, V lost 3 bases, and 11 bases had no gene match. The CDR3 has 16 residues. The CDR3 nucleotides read TGTGCCAGCAGTGAGACTCCCAGGGGGCGCTGGGAAAAACTGTTTTTT. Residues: CASSETPRGRWEKLFF.

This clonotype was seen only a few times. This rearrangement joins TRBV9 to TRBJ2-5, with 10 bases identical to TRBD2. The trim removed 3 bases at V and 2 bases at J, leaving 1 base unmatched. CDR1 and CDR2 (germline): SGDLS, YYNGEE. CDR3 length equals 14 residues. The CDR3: CASSEAGGQETQYF. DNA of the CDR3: TGTGCCAGCAGCGAAGCGGGGGGGCAAGAGACCCAGTACTTC.

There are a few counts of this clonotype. The CDR3, as DNA: TGTGCCAGCAGCAGGGGGGGACAGGTATCCAAAAACATTCAGTACTTC. Its translation is CASSRGGQVSKNIQYF. The chain couples TRBV6-1 to TRBJ2-4; tentative D call: TRBD1 (8 bases). Germline V lookup: CDR1 MNHNS, CDR2 SASEGT. The CDR3 is made up of 16 amino acids. V lost 6 bases to trimming and J lost 2 bases, with 17 bases between them.

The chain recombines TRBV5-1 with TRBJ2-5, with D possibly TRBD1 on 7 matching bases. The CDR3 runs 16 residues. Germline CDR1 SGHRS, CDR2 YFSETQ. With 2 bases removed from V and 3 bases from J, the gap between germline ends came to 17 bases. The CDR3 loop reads CASSLTTGAGKETQYF. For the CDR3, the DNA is TGCGCCAGCAGCTTAACAACAGGGGCGGGGAAAGAGACCCAGTACTTC.